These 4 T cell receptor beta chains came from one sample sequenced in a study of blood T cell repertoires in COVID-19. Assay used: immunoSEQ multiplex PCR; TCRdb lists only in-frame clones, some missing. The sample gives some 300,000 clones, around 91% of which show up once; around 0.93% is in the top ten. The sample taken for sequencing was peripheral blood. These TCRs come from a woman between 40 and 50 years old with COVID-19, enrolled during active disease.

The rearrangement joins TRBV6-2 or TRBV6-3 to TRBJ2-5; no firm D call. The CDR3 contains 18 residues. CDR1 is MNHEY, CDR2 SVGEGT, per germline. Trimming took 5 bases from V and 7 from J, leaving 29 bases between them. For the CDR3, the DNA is TGTGCCAGCAGTCGCCACGATCCCTGGCTGTCCCTTCCAGGGACCCAGTACTTC. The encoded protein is CASSRHDPWLSLPGTQYF.

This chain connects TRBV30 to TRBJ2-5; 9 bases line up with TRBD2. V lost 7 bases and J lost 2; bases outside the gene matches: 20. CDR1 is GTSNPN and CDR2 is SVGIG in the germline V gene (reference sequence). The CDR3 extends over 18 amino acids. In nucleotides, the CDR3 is TGTGCCTTCCATCCGTCGAGTAGCGGGAGCGGGAGACAAGAGACCCAGTACTTC. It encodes CAFHPSSSGSGRQETQYF. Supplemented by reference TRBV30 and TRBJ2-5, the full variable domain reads SQTIHQWPATLVQPVGSPLSLECTVEGTSNPNLYWYRQAAGRGLQLLFYSVGIGQISSEVPQNLSASRPQDRQFILSSKKLLLSDSGFYLCAFHPSSSGSGRQETQYFGPGTRLLVL.

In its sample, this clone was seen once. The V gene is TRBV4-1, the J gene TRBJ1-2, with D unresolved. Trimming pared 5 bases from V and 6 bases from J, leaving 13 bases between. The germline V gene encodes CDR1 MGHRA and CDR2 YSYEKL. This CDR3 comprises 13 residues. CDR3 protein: CASSLGIGDGYTF. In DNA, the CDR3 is TGCGCCAGCAGCTTAGGAATCGGGGATGGCTACACCTTC.

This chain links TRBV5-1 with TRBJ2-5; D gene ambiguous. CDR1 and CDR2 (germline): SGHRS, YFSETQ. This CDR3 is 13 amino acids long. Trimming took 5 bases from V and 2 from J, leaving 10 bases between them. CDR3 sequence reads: CASRRRLQETQYF. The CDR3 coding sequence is TGCGCCAGCAGGAGGCGGTTACAAGAGACCCAGTACTTC.